What follows are 32 T cell receptor beta chains derived from one specimen sequenced in a study of cytomegalovirus exposure and HLA in healthy donors. TCRdb's copy holds only in-frame clones and misses some; the assay was immunoSEQ multiplex PCR. This sample has about 56,000 clones, with about 92% found just once. Sequencing was done on a sample of PBMCs. The receptors shown here come from a woman between 18 and 29 years old in good health and CMV-seropositive.

CDR3: CASSIAGGLASYNEQFF. The CDR3 nucleotides read TGTGCCAGCAGTATAGCGGGGGGACTAGCGTCCTACAATGAGCAGTTCTTC. V gene TRBV13 combines with J gene TRBJ2-1, with 10 bases identical to TRBD2. Germline V gene lookup returns CDR1 PRHDT and CDR2 FYEKMQ (reference sequence). The CDR3 totals 17 residues. J was trimmed by 1 base and V by 6 bases; bases with no gene match: 9.

The V call is TRBV4-1, the J call TRBJ2-3; tentatively, D is TRBD1 (5 bases). CDR1 is MGHRA and CDR2 is YSYEKL in the germline V gene. The CDR3 sequence is 14 residues long. Trimming left V 1 base short and J 4 bases short, with 9 bases between. CDR3 sequence reads: CASSQVPGPDTQYF. The CDR3 region has the DNA TGCGCCAGCAGCCAAGTTCCAGGGCCAGATACGCAGTATTTT.

The V and J genes are TRBV4-3 and TRBJ1-6; no reliable D call. The CDR3 has 17 amino acids. V lost 0 bases and J lost 0, with 9 bases in between. Germline CDR1 is LGHNA and CDR2 is YSLEER. In DNA form, the CDR3 reads TGCGCCAGCAGCCAAGACCCCCCGAGCTCCTATAATTCACCCCTCCACTTT. Translation: CASSQDPPSSYNSPLHF.

This chain links TRBV9 with TRBJ1-3, with unresolved D. V gave up 3 bases and J gave up 2 bases, with 12 bases separating them. The CDR3 extends over 15 amino acids. The germline gives CDR1 SGDLS, CDR2 YYNGEE. The CDR3 sequence: CASSAFSGPGNTIYF. CDR3 nucleotides: TGTGCCAGCAGCGCATTCTCGGGTCCTGGAAACACCATATATTTT.

V is TRBV19 and J is TRBJ2-2; 9 bases fit TRBD2. Germline V gene sequence: CDR1 LNHDA, CDR2 SQIVND (reference sequence). The CDR3 loop spans 16 amino acids. J was trimmed by 7 bases and V by 4 bases; bases with no gene match: 10. The CDR3 sequence is CASSRGLAGTIGELFF. In DNA, the CDR3 is TGTGCCAGTAGTAGGGGTCTAGCGGGGACCATCGGGGAGCTGTTTTTT.

This rearrangement joins TRBV9 to TRBJ2-6; the D is unclear. The V and J ends lost 1 base and 0 bases respectively, with 5 bases between them. The V gene's germline CDR1 is SGDLS and CDR2 YYNGEE. The CDR3 consists of 15 residues. The CDR3 region has the DNA TGTGCCAGCAGCGTATCGCGCTCTGGGGCCAACGTCCTGACTTTC. Translation: CASSVSRSGANVLTF.

This chain joins TRBV29-1 and TRBJ1-3; TRBD1 might be the D (5 bases). Trimming pared 6 bases from V and 4 bases from J, leaving 10 bases between. In germline, CDR1 is SQVTM, CDR2 ANQGSEA. The length of the CDR3 is 12 residues. The CDR3, as DNA: TGCAGCGTGTTGGGGCCGGGAAACACCATATATTTT. Protein: CSVLGPGNTIYF. Looking up the rest from reference TRBV29-1 and TRBJ1-3 gives the full variable domain: SAVISQKPSRDICQRGTSLTIQCQVDSQVTMMFWYRQQPGQSLTLIATANQGSEATYESGFVIDKFPISRPNLTFSTLTVSNMSPEDSSIYLCSVLGPGNTIYFGEGSWLTVV.

The V and J genes are TRBV21-1 and TRBJ1-6; the table's D call, TRBD1, has no DNA check behind it. TRBV21-1 constitutes a pseudogene. The CDR3 sequence is 16 residues long. CDR3 in amino acids: CASSKARGPNNSPLHF. Written as DNA, the CDR3 is TGTGCCAGCAGCAAAGCAAGGGGTCCGAATAATTCACCCCTCCACTTT.

DNA for the CDR3: TGTGCCAGCAGCCAAGGGGGCCTAACTGAAGCTTTCTTT. Residues: CASSQGGLTEAFF. This chain uses TRBV16 with TRBJ1-1; D is possibly TRBD1 (6 bases). V lost 2 bases and J lost 5, with 9 bases in between. There are 13 residues in the CDR3. CDR1 is KGHSY and CDR2 is FQNENV in the germline V gene.

The chain uses TRBV5-4 and TRBJ2-5; 11 bases line up with TRBD2. The trim removed 9 bases at V and 5 bases at J, leaving 12 bases unmatched. The CDR3 runs 15 residues. In germline, CDR1 is SGHNT, CDR2 YYREEE (reference sequence). The CDR3 region is CAIPGASGGLETQYF. DNA of the CDR3: TGTGCCATCCCAGGGGCTAGCGGGGGGCTGGAGACCCAGTACTTC.

The rearrangement joins TRBV19 to TRBJ2-3; D ambiguous. V dropped 3 bases and J dropped 0 bases, with 10 bases sitting between them. CDR1 and CDR2 from the germline V gene are LNHDA and SQIVND (reference sequence). The CDR3 is 15 residues long. CDR3 DNA: TGTGCCAGTAGTATTGTTTTAGTTAGCACAGATACGCAGTATTTT. Protein product: CASSIVLVSTDTQYF.

This chain joins TRBV28 and TRBJ1-1, with D maybe TRBD1 (6 bases). The V end lost 6 bases, the J end lost 0 bases, and 11 bases lay between the germline ends. The CDR3 consists of 14 residues. Germline lookup yields CDR1 MDHEN and CDR2 SYDVKM. DNA of the CDR3: TGTGCCAGCAGCACTGGACAGATGAACACTGAAGCTTTCTTT. Translation gives CASSTGQMNTEAFF.

The rearrangement joins TRBV2 to TRBJ2-7, with D maybe TRBD2 (6 bases). V lost 9 bases and J 3 bases, leaving 15 bases between the germline ends. From germline, CDR1 is SNHLY and CDR2 FYNNEI. The CDR3 covers 13 residues. CDR3 amino acids: CARRDPGDYEQYF. The DNA for the CDR3 is TGTGCCAGGCGGGACCCGGGGGACTACGAGCAGTACTTC.

The chain joins TRBV7-6 to TRBJ1-1, with TRBD1 as a possible D gene (6 bases). Germline V CDR1 and CDR2: SGHVS, FNYEAQ. The CDR3 has 14 residues. The germline V and J ends were trimmed by 4 bases and 4 bases, with 13 bases remaining between them. The CDR3 protein is CASSSTGSATEAFF. The CDR3 DNA reads TGTGCCAGCAGCTCCACAGGGTCGGCCACTGAAGCTTTCTTT.

The count of this clone is one. This chain's CDR3 is CASSEDYMGGQRAGELFF. The CDR3 DNA is TGTGCCAGCAGCGAAGATTATATGGGGGGACAGCGCGCCGGGGAGCTGTTTTTT. The chain recombines TRBV11-3 with TRBJ2-2, with a tentative D call TRBD1 (7 bases). Trimming took off 5 bases at V and 6 bases at J, with 25 bases between the two ends. Germline assignment: CDR1 SGHNT and CDR2 YENEEA. This CDR3 is built from 18 residues.

The chain employs TRBV29-1 and TRBJ1-1; 7 positions agree with TRBD1. Germline V gene sequence: CDR1 SQVTM, CDR2 ANQGSEA. The CDR3 length is 16 residues. V lost 4 bases, J lost 1 base, and 12 bases stayed unmatched. The CDR3 loop reads CSVGQGLAGGNTEAFF. In DNA, the CDR3 is TGCAGCGTTGGACAGGGCCTAGCTGGAGGGAACACTGAAGCTTTCTTT. Using reference TRBV29-1 and TRBJ1-1 for the parts outside the CDR3, the full variable domain is SAVISQKPSRDICQRGTSLTIQCQVDSQVTMMFWYRQQPGQSLTLIATANQGSEATYESGFVIDKFPISRPNLTFSTLTVSNMSPEDSSIYLCSVGQGLAGGNTEAFFGQGTRLTVV.

The V gene is TRBV28, the J gene TRBJ1-5; D ambiguous. Germline CDR1 and CDR2: MDHEN and SYDVKM. The CDR3 sequence is 15 residues long. Deletions cut 6 bases from V and 2 bases from J, with 14 bases between. CDR3 sequence (DNA): TGTGCCAGCAGGGCCCCAGGAATGGGCAATCAGCCCCAGCATTTT. It translates to CASRAPGMGNQPQHF.

The rearrangement links TRBV5-1 to TRBJ1-1; 8 nucleotides align to TRBD1. The CDR3 extends over 14 amino acids. With 5 bases clipped from V and 4 bases from J, the junction kept 7 bases outside the gene matches. Germline assignment: CDR1 SGHRS and CDR2 YFSETQ. The CDR3 spells CASSPGTGPTEAFF. CDR3 nucleotide sequence: TGCGCCAGCAGTCCTGGGACAGGACCCACTGAAGCTTTCTTT.

The rearrangement joins TRBV27 to TRBJ1-2; 7 nucleotides line up with TRBD1. Per the germline V gene, CDR1 is MNHEY and CDR2 is SMNVEV (reference sequence). The CDR3 runs 14 residues. V was clipped by 6 bases and J by 6 bases; unmatched bases: 10. The CDR3 spells CASRKPDRADGYTF. The CDR3 nucleotides read TGTGCCAGCAGAAAACCCGACAGGGCTGATGGCTACACCTTC.

This chain joins TRBV27 and TRBJ1-2; 7 bases line up with TRBD1. With 5 bases clipped from V and 8 bases from J, the junction kept 11 bases outside the gene matches. CDR3 size: 14 residues. CDR1 and CDR2 from the germline V gene are MNHEY and SMNVEV (reference sequence). In DNA form, the CDR3 reads TGTGCCAGCAGTGAAGCTGGGACAGTGAGGGGCTACACCTTC. Encoded protein: CASSEAGTVRGYTF.

The V and J genes are TRBV27 and TRBJ2-4; 12 positions agree with TRBD2. The junction had 8 bases not matched to a gene; V was cut back by 7 bases and J by 7 bases. The CDR3 is made up of 15 amino acids. Germline lookup yields CDR1 MNHEY and CDR2 SMNVEV (reference sequence). The CDR3 is CASTPSGGAFNIQYF. The CDR3 coding sequence is TGTGCCAGCACCCCTAGCGGGGGGGCCTTTAACATTCAGTACTTC.

The rearrangement joins TRBV27 to TRBJ1-6, with TRBD1 matching over 10 bases. Germline assignment: CDR1 MNHEY and CDR2 SMNVEV (reference sequence). The CDR3 sequence is 13 residues long. The junction had 3 bases not matched to a gene; V was cut back by 8 bases and J by 8 bases. CDR3 coding DNA: TGTGCCAGCGCGACAGGGGGCGATTCACCCCTCCACTTT. This translates into CASATGGDSPLHF.

V and J are TRBV7-3 and TRBJ2-2; D may be TRBD1 (6 bases). Germline assignment: CDR1 SGHTA and CDR2 FQGTGA. CDR3 length equals 17 residues. V dropped 2 bases and J dropped 0 bases, with 13 bases sitting between them. The CDR3, as DNA: TGTGCCAGCAGCTTAGACCCAGACAGGCCGAACACCGGGGAGCTGTTTTTT. Protein product: CASSLDPDRPNTGELFF.

The chain has TRBV7-6 and TRBJ2-3, with D tentatively TRBD1 (7 bases). The CDR3 loop spans 15 amino acids. Deletions cut 4 bases from V and 6 bases from J, with 17 bases between. The germline CDR1 and CDR2 sequences are SGHVS and FNYEAQ. For the CDR3, the DNA is TGTGCCAGCAGCTCAAACAGGGGTCGGGAGGATACGCAGTATTTT. It yields the protein CASSSNRGREDTQYF.

This clone was observed once. The rearrangement uses TRBV6-5 and TRBJ2-2; TRBD1 might be the D (6 bases). This CDR3 comprises 16 residues. The germline gives CDR1 MNHEY, CDR2 SVGAGI. Trimming cost V 6 bases and J 3 bases, with 17 bases left between them. The CDR3 bases are TGTGCCAGCAGCTACGGGACACCCACGTACACCGGGGAGCTGTTTTTT. This translates into CASSYGTPTYTGELFF.

This chain joins TRBV5-1 and TRBJ2-2; 8 positions agree with TRBD1. The CDR3 is 17 amino acids. Germline trimming cut 0 bases from V and 5 bases from J; bases unmatched to any gene: 9. Germline CDR1 reads SGHRS; CDR2 reads YFSETQ. The CDR3 region has the DNA TGCGCCAGCAGCTTGGGTCAGGGGGCTCCCTTTACCGGGGAGCTGTTTTTT. It encodes CASSLGQGAPFTGELFF.

The rearrangement joins TRBV19 to TRBJ2-1, with D hard to call. Per the germline V gene, CDR1 is LNHDA and CDR2 is SQIVND (reference sequence). V was pared by 0 bases and J by 5 bases, with 20 bases between. The CDR3 loop spans 18 amino acids. CDR3 nucleotide sequence: TGTGCCAGTAGTATAGATCCCCGAATGATTGTCCAGAACAATGAGCAGTTCTTC. This encodes CASSIDPRMIVQNNEQFF.

V and J are TRBV9 and TRBJ1-1; D possibly corresponds to TRBD1 (5 bases). Looked up from germline, CDR1 is SGDLS and CDR2 is YYNGEE. The V end lost 4 bases, the J end lost 1 base, and 14 bases lay between the germline ends. CDR3 length equals 15 residues. The CDR3 here is CASSPWGDPNTEAFF. In DNA form, the CDR3 reads TGTGCCAGCAGCCCATGGGGGGACCCGAACACTGAAGCTTTCTTT.

The chain recombines TRBV7-9 with TRBJ2-2; 7 bases fit TRBD2. From germline, CDR1 is SEHNR and CDR2 FQNEAQ (reference sequence). After removal of 1 base from V and 2 bases from J, the junction contained 4 bases not matched to a gene. The CDR3 has 16 residues. The CDR3 DNA reads TGTGCCAGCAGCTTAGTGGGGGGGACCAACACCGGGGAGCTGTTTTTT. Translating it yields CASSLVGGTNTGELFF.

The chain has TRBV4-2 and TRBJ2-1, with 10 bases lining up with TRBD2. Germline assignment: CDR1 LGHNA and CDR2 YNFKEQ. This CDR3 has 16 residues. V lost 0 bases and J lost 7; bases outside the gene matches: 6. Here the CDR3 DNA reads TGTGCCAGCAGCCAAGAGCCTAGCGGGGGCCTAAATGAGCAGTTCTTC. This translates into CASSQEPSGGLNEQFF.

This clone was found once. Here the CDR3 DNA reads TGTGCCAGCAGCTTAGTATCGGGCCAAGAGACCCAGTACTTC. This gives the protein CASSLVSGQETQYF. This chain uses TRBV7-2 with TRBJ2-5; unclear D gene. Between the trimmed V and J ends, which lost 1 base and 1 base, there was a span of 7 bases. Germline loops: CDR1 SGHTA, CDR2 FQGNSA. CDR3 length: 14 amino acids.

The chain uses TRBV9 and TRBJ2-2, with a possible D match to TRBD2 (6 bases). The CDR3 is 13 residues long. The V and J ends lost 6 bases and 4 bases respectively, with 10 bases between them. Germline values: CDR1 SGDLS, CDR2 YYNGEE. The CDR3 is CASTPGVTGELFF. The CDR3 DNA reads TGTGCCAGCACCCCGGGGGTCACCGGGGAGCTGTTTTTT.